This paragraph reports one TCR beta chain. Its specificity is unknown. TCRdb redid the calling of the 5' RACE reads with MiXCR, one entry per CDR3 protein. The sample has hundreds of thousands of distinct CDR3 sequences, roughly 12% seen once. These data come from a study of CD8 T cells in ankylosing spondylitis. There are 14 residues in the CDR3. J was trimmed by 5 bases and V by 0 bases; bases with no gene match: 5. Germline CDR1 reads SGHRS; CDR2 reads YFSETQ. The study's findings and limits: Apparently characteristic of ankylosing spondylitis blood was a TCR beta motif (about eight highly homologous variants). Disease-linked clones reportedly showed significant enrichment in matched ankylosing spondylitis synovial fluid. A number of the motif variants had already been described in reactive arthritis synovial fluid and blood.

Sequencing used blood, either unsorted or a sorted T cell fraction (not recorded which). The V call is TRBV5-1, the J call TRBJ2-7; 7 nucleotides agree with TRBD1. This sequence was found in a male donor with ankylosing spondylitis. The CDR3 bases are TGCGCCAGCAGCTTGGCAGACAGGGAACACGAGCAGTACTTC. As protein: CASSLADREHEQYF. The whole variable domain, filled in from reference TRBV5-1 and TRBJ2-7, reads KAGVTQTPRYLIKTRGQQVTLSCSPISGHRSVSWYQQTPGQGLQFLFEYFSETQRNKGNFPGRFSGRQFSNSRSEMNVSTLELGDSALYLCASSLADREHEQYFGPGTRLTVT.